The next 31 T cell receptor beta chains were all read from a single sample in a study of blood T cells in healthy people across ages. A second PCR, run for about 7 to 12 cycles, used a sample-barcoded 5' primer plus a J-beta primer mix. MiXCR, run by TCRdb on the 5' RACE reads, gives a single entry per CDR3 protein. The table records hundreds of thousands of distinct CDR3 sequences, more than 40% of them present only once. The sequenced material came from blood. The receptors shown here come from a woman aged 60-75 years in good health.

The V gene is TRBV29-1, the J gene TRBJ2-7; D possibly matches TRBD1 or TRBD2 (5 bases each). From germline, CDR1 is SQVTM and CDR2 ANQGSEA. Trimming removed 4 bases at V and 2 bases at J, with 15 bases between. This CDR3 region has 14 residues. The CDR3 is CSVVGRVNPYEQYF. The CDR3 coding sequence is TGCAGCGTTGTGGGGCGGGTTAACCCCTACGAGCAGTACTTC.

Comments on this clonotype: A much larger clone sits a single nucleotide away, making a read error possible. V gene TRBV2 combines with J gene TRBJ2-5; no definite D call. This CDR3 comprises 12 residues. Per germline, CDR1 SNHLY and CDR2 FYNNEI. CDR3 region: CATSDNGETQYF. CDR3 bases: TGTGCCACCAGTGATAATGGGGAGACCCAGTACTTC.

This clonotype was counted only a few times. The chain has TRBV6-5 and TRBJ1-2, with no clear D. This CDR3 region has 14 residues. CDR1 is MNHEY and CDR2 is SVGAGI in the germline V gene. With 1 base removed from V and 4 bases from J, the gap between germline ends came to 10 bases. DNA of the CDR3: TGTGCCAGCAGTTACTTGGCCGATCCCTATGGCTACACCTTC. It translates to CASSYLADPYGYTF.

Only a few counts were recorded for this clonotype. This rearrangement joins TRBV11-2 to TRBJ1-1; D is possibly TRBD1 (5 bases). V lost 2 bases, J lost 4 bases, and 11 bases lay in between. The germline CDR1 and CDR2 sequences are SGHAT and FQNNGV. The CDR3 is 14 amino acids. The CDR3 region has the DNA TGTGCCAGCAGCTTACAATTCGGGGGCACTGAAGCTTTCTTT. This sequence encodes CASSLQFGGTEAFF.

For this clonotype: One end of the junction is discordant with germline, which a read error may explain. The genes are TRBV6-5 and TRBJ2-1, with TRBD2 as a possible D gene (5 bases). This CDR3 comprises 14 residues. Germline CDR1 MNHEY, CDR2 SVGAGI. CDR3 DNA: TGTGCCAGCAGTCTACGAGGGTTGTACAATGAGCGGTTCTTC. Amino acid sequence: CASSLRGLYNERFF.

The chain uses TRBV7-2 and TRBJ1-5; D is unresolved. Trimming took 2 bases from V and 9 from J, leaving 14 bases between them. The CDR3 extends over 14 amino acids. CDR1 is SGHTA, CDR2 FQGNSA, per germline. The CDR3 region has the DNA TGTGCCAGCAGCTTACGACGAGGAGATCGGCCCCAGCATTTT. Protein product: CASSLRRGDRPQHF.

This rearrangement joins TRBV30 to TRBJ2-7, with a weak D call TRBD2 (6 bases). Germline CDR1 and CDR2: GTSNPN and SVGIG (reference sequence). The CDR3 loop spans 13 amino acids. Deletions cut 5 bases from V and 3 bases from J, with 14 bases between. The CDR3 sequence is CAWAAGLFYEQYF. Here the CDR3 DNA reads TGTGCCTGGGCGGCGGGATTATTCTACGAGCAGTACTTC.

Details on this clonotype: A read error may produce the germline difference seen at one junction end. This chain connects TRBV6-6 to TRBJ2-7, with 14 nucleotides matching TRBD2. Germline V gives CDR1 MNHNY, CDR2 SVGAGI (reference sequence). The CDR3 is 17 residues long. The CDR3 nucleotides read TGTGCCAGCGCCGGGACTAGCGGGAGAGGGAGCTCCGACGAGCAGTACTTC. Translation: CASAGTSGRGSSDEQYF.

The rearrangement joins TRBV18 to TRBJ2-7; D possibly uses TRBD1 or TRBD2 (6 bases each). The CDR3 has 15 residues. Germline CDR1 reads KGHSH; CDR2 reads LQKENI. The germline V and J ends were trimmed by 2 bases and 1 base, with 12 bases remaining between them. Here the CDR3 DNA reads TGTGCCAGCTCACCAGAGGGGGGAGGTTCCTACGAGCAGTACTTC. It codes for CASSPEGGGSYEQYF.

In its sample, this clonotype was seen many times. V gene TRBV3-1 combines with J gene TRBJ2-3; no clear D. Germline V CDR1 and CDR2: LGHDT, YNNKEL (reference sequence). This CDR3 is 13 amino acids long. Between the trimmed V and J ends, which lost 1 base and 4 bases, there was a span of 6 bases. The CDR3 DNA sequence: TGTGCCAGCAGCCAAGGTCCCCCAGATACGCAGTATTTT. Amino acids: CASSQGPPDTQYF.

The chain links TRBV4-2 to TRBJ1-2; D may be TRBD1 (5 bases). From germline, CDR1 is LGHNA and CDR2 YNFKEQ. The V end was cut by 3 bases, the J end by 6 bases, with 17 bases between. This CDR3 comprises 15 residues. The CDR3 DNA reads TGTGCCAGCAGCCAGCTACTTCAGGGTCAGAATGGCTACACCTTC. Translating it yields CASSQLLQGQNGYTF.

The chain links TRBV20-1 to TRBJ1-5; TRBD1 agrees at 7 bases. With 2 bases clipped from V and 8 bases from J, the junction kept 9 bases outside the gene matches. The CDR3 has 14 amino acids. From germline, CDR1 is DFQATT and CDR2 SNEGSKA (reference sequence). The CDR3 loop is CSARRDREEEPQHF. CDR3 sequence (DNA): TGCAGTGCTAGACGCGACAGGGAAGAAGAGCCCCAGCATTTT.

The V gene is TRBV7-3, the J gene TRBJ2-5, with D possibly matching TRBD1 (5 bases). The DNA matches TRBJ2-7 better at its end, which makes the J call doubtful. This CDR3 is built from 14 residues. Germline CDR1 SGHTA, CDR2 FQGTGA. The CDR3 sequence is CASSLTPGHHEQYF. CDR3 in DNA: TGTGCCAGCAGCTTAACCCCAGGACACCACGAGCAGTACTTC.

This clonotype was counted a few times. The chain recombines TRBV7-2 with TRBJ2-5; D is possibly TRBD1 (6 bases). Germline CDR1 SGHTA, CDR2 FQGNSA. V was shortened by 8 bases and J by 3 bases, with 19 bases between the two germline ends. The CDR3 length is 15 residues. The CDR3 sequence is CASSTGRLGEETQYF. In DNA, the CDR3 is TGTGCCAGCTCAACAGGGAGATTGGGGGAAGAGACCCAGTACTTC.

The rearrangement uses TRBV6-2 or TRBV6-3 and TRBJ1-2, with 10 positions matching TRBD1. Trimming took 6 bases from V and 5 from J; bases not matched to a gene: 9. CDR1 and CDR2 (germline): MNHEY, SVGEGT. The CDR3 is made up of 15 amino acids. The CDR3 nucleotides are TGTGCCAGCAGGGACCGGGACAGGGGAGTTTATGGCTACACCTTC. Its protein product is CASRDRDRGVYGYTF.

This clonotype appeared a single time. The chain is built from TRBV30 and TRBJ2-3, with a tentative D call TRBD1 (5 bases). The CDR3 runs 12 residues. Germline CDR1 is GTSNPN and CDR2 is SVGIG (reference sequence). V gave up 0 bases and J gave up 4 bases, with 5 bases separating them. CDR3 region: CAWSVGADTQYF. The CDR3 DNA reads as TGTGCCTGGAGTGTAGGGGCAGATACGCAGTATTTT.

V usage is TRBV6-6 and J usage is TRBJ1-1, with 8 bases matching TRBD1. From germline, CDR1 is MNHNY and CDR2 SVGAGI (reference sequence). This CDR3 is 14 amino acids long. V lost 6 bases to trimming and J lost 3 bases; unmatched junction nucleotides: 6. CDR3 sequence: CASRAGGADTEAFF. The DNA for the CDR3 is TGTGCCAGCAGGGCAGGGGGCGCGGACACTGAAGCTTTCTTT.

This clonotype was observed at least ten times. This rearrangement joins TRBV4-2 to TRBJ2-4; D gene ambiguous. The CDR3 contains 19 residues. Germline V gene sequence: CDR1 LGHNA, CDR2 YNFKEQ. Trimming removed 0 bases at V and 1 base at J, with 19 bases between. The CDR3 protein is CASSQESYSGSGAKNIQYF. DNA of the CDR3: TGTGCCAGCAGCCAAGAATCTTACTCCGGAAGTGGGGCCAAAAACATTCAGTACTTC.

The chain uses TRBV28 and TRBJ1-1; 9 bases are shared with TRBD1. The germline CDR1 and CDR2 sequences are MDHEN and SYDVKM. V was pared by 2 bases and J by 6 bases, with 7 bases of the junction left unmatched. The CDR3 has 15 residues. The CDR3: CASSLGGTGMAEAFF. Here the CDR3 DNA reads TGTGCCAGCAGTTTAGGTGGGACAGGGATGGCTGAAGCTTTCTTT.

As for this clonotype: The junction departs from germline at one end; a sequencing error may be responsible. This chain connects TRBV18 to TRBJ2-4, with 10 bases that match TRBD2. The J call may be in error: the DNA end matches TRBJ2-7 better. This CDR3 spans 14 amino acids. The germline V gene has CDR1 KGHSH and CDR2 LQKENI. As DNA, the CDR3 is TGTGTCAGCTCACCCCAAGGACTAGCGGTCGAGCAGTACTTC. This translates into CVSSPQGLAVEQYF.

The chain couples TRBV7-9 to TRBJ2-1; 9 bases map to TRBD1. J gave up 7 bases and V 6 bases, and 4 bases lay outside the gene matches. This CDR3 has 13 amino acids. Germline CDR1 reads SEHNR; CDR2 reads FQNEAQ (reference sequence). CDR3 sequence (DNA): TGTGCCAGCAGAAAGACAGGGGGGAATGAGCAGTTCTTC. Its protein product is CASRKTGGNEQFF.

This clonotype has just a few counts. V is TRBV29-1 and J is TRBJ2-1, with 7 positions matching TRBD1. V lost 4 bases to trimming and J lost 2 bases; unmatched junction nucleotides: 5. Germline-derived CDR1 and CDR2 are SQVTM and ANQGSEA. The CDR3 length is 14 residues. In DNA form, the CDR3 reads TGCAGCGTTGGACAGGGACCAACCTACAATGAGCAGTTCTTC. Its translation: CSVGQGPTYNEQFF.

V gene TRBV7-2 combines with J gene TRBJ2-7, with D uncertain. V was cut by 2 bases and J by 0 bases, with 8 bases left in between. The length of the CDR3 is 14 residues. CDR1 is SGHTA and CDR2 is FQGNSA in the germline V gene. This CDR3 is CASSLLTASYEQYF. The CDR3 nucleotides read TGTGCCAGCAGCTTACTCACAGCCTCCTACGAGCAGTACTTC.

At least ten counts were recorded for this clonotype. This sequence joins TRBV5-1 and TRBJ2-6; D is possibly TRBD1 (5 bases). V was cut by 7 bases and J by 3 bases, with 14 bases left in between. This CDR3 has 15 amino acids. Germline loops: CDR1 SGHRS, CDR2 YFSETQ. The CDR3 loop reads CASANQGVGANVLTF. DNA of the CDR3: TGCGCCAGCGCAAATCAGGGTGTTGGGGCCAACGTCCTGACTTTC.

V gene TRBV4-2 combines with J gene TRBJ2-7, with D possibly being TRBD2 (7 bases). V lost 11 bases, J lost 4 bases, and 15 bases lay in between. CDR3 size: 12 residues. Germline lookup yields CDR1 LGHNA and CDR2 YNFKEQ. Written as DNA, the CDR3 is TGTGCCCCCCCGAGGGGGGGTTACGAGCAGTACTTC. Amino acid sequence: CAPPRGGYEQYF.

The chain recombines TRBV25-1 with TRBJ2-3; D unresolved. Germline V gene sequence: CDR1 MGHDK, CDR2 SYGVNS. Trimming removed 0 bases from V and 2 bases from J, with 6 bases in between. The CDR3 runs to 14 residues. The CDR3 DNA reads as TGTGCCAGCAGTGAATATGAGAACACAGATACGCAGTATTTT. Amino acid sequence: CASSEYENTDTQYF. The full variable domain, in which reference TRBV25-1 and TRBJ2-3 provide the parts outside the CDR3, is EADIYQTPRYLVIGTGKKITLECSQTMGHDKMYWYQQDPGMELHLIHYSYGVNSTEKGDLSSESTVSRIRTEHFPLTLESARPSHTSQYLCASSEYENTDTQYFGPGTRLTVL.

The chain employs TRBV29-1 and TRBJ1-1; D is ambiguous. This CDR3 has 14 amino acids. Germline V gene data show CDR1 as SQVTM and CDR2 as ANQGSEA. Trimming took 7 bases from V and 1 from J, leaving 16 bases between them. The CDR3 is CSARGGRTNTEAFF. CDR3 nucleotide sequence: TGCAGCGCCCGGGGAGGGCGTACGAACACTGAAGCTTTCTTT. Based on the CDR3 plus reference TRBV29-1 and TRBJ1-1, the full variable domain is SAVISQKPSRDICQRGTSLTIQCQVDSQVTMMFWYRQQPGQSLTLIATANQGSEATYESGFVIDKFPISRPNLTFSTLTVSNMSPEDSSIYLCSARGGRTNTEAFFGQGTRLTVV.

The rearrangement joins TRBV20-1 to TRBJ2-5, with 16 bases that match TRBD2. CDR3 length: 15 residues. V dropped 6 bases and J dropped 4; count of bases not matched to a gene: 5. CDR1 is DFQATT and CDR2 is SNEGSKA in the germline V gene (reference sequence). The CDR3 reads CSAGLAGGPRETQYF. The CDR3 coding sequence is TGCAGTGCGGGACTAGCGGGAGGGCCTAGAGAGACCCAGTACTTC.

The V and J genes are TRBV5-1 and TRBJ2-5, with a weak D call TRBD2 (5 bases). Germline V gene lookup returns CDR1 SGHRS and CDR2 YFSETQ. Deletions cut 4 bases from V and 10 bases from J, with 14 bases between. This CDR3 has 12 amino acids. The CDR3 DNA reads as TGCGCCAGCAGCGCGACTTTGGAGGACCAGTACTTC. This translates into CASSATLEDQYF.

This chain joins TRBV7-9 and TRBJ2-1, with 11 bases fitting TRBD2. The CDR3 is made up of 14 amino acids. Germline loops: CDR1 SEHNR, CDR2 FQNEAQ (reference sequence). V lost 3 bases and J lost 12; bases outside the gene matches: 7. Written as DNA, the CDR3 is TGTGCCAGCAGCTTGACTAGCGGGATGGGGTGGCAGTTCTTC. Its protein is CASSLTSGMGWQFF.

The table lists this clonotype with many counts. The J gene is TRBJ2-7, the V gene TRBV6-1; D not resolved. The CDR3 length is 15 residues. Between the trimmed V and J ends, which lost 1 base and 3 bases, there was a span of 13 bases. The germline V gene has CDR1 MNHNS and CDR2 SASEGT. CDR3 in DNA: TGTGCCAGCAGTGAAGTAGACTCGACCTTCTACGAGCAGTACTTC. Translated: CASSEVDSTFYEQYF.